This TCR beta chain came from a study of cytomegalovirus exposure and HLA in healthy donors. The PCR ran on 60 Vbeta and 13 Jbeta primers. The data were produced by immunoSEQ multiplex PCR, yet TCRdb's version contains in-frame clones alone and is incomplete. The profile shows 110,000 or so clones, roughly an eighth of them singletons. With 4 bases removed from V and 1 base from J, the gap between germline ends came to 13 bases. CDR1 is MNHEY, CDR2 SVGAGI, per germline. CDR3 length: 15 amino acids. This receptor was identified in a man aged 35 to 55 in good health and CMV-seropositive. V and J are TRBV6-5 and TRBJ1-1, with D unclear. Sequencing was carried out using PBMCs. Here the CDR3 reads CASSSHGRGNTEAFF. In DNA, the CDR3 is TGTGCCAGCAGTTCCCATGGACGGGGGAACACTGAAGCTTTCTTT.